These T cell receptor beta chains were read from a single sample in a study of cytomegalovirus exposure and HLA in healthy donors. Sequencing used immunoSEQ multiplex PCR; TCRdb keeps in-frame clones, though not all of them. The sample consists of under 150,000 clones, about 82% of them appearing once. The sequenced sample was PBMCs. These receptors all come from a man aged 25-45 years in good health and CMV-seronegative. The CDR3 runs from the conserved cysteine through the conserved F or W. A D gene is named only where the DNA matches it firmly. The listing skips clone size in some rows; elsewhere it reads once, few, many or a size class.

13	.	TRBV18	once	TRBJ1-2	TGTGCCAGCCACCAGGGTCCTAACTATGGCTACACCTTC	CASHQGPNYGYTF
15	TRBD1	TRBV27	.	TRBJ1-6	TGTGCCAGCAGTTCCACCGGGACAGGCCATTCACCCCTCCACTTT	CASSSTGTGHSPLHF
11	.	TRBV2	.	TRBJ1-2	TGTGCCAGCATTCAGGAATATGGCTACACCTTC	CASIQEYGYTF
13	.	TRBV7-8	.	TRBJ1-6	TGTGCCAGCAGCTCGCCCAGGACACTTGCTCTCCACTTT	CASSSPRTLALHF
15	TRBD1	TRBV5-4	.	TRBJ2-5	TGTGCCAGCAGCTTGAGACAGGGAAGTCAAGAGACCCAGTACTTC	CASSLRQGSQETQYF
18	TRBD1	TRBV5-6	.	TRBJ1-3	TGTGCCAGCAGCTTGTTGGAATCCTGGACAGGGAGCCGAAACACCATATATTTT	CASSLLESWTGSRNTIYF
13	TRBD1	TRBV2	.	TRBJ2-7	TGTGCCAGCAGTGGGGACAGGGGGAACGAGCAGTACTTC	CASSGDRGNEQYF
11	.	TRBV2	.	TRBJ1-1	TGTGCCACTCGGGTGGCCACTGAAGCTTTCTTT	CATRVATEAFF
17	.	TRBV5-1	.	TRBJ2-1	TGCGCCAGCAGCTGCCCCCTTTTAAAGCCCTTTTGCGATGAGCAGTTCTTC	CASSCPLLKPFCDEQFF
17	TRBD2	TRBV2	.	TRBJ2-2	TGTGCCAGCAGTGTACGACCGGGGAGGGCGAACACCGGGGAGCTGTTTTTT	CASSVRPGRANTGELFF
16	TRBD1	TRBV5-6	.	TRBJ2-1	TGTGCCAGCAGCCCTAGGGACAGGGGGCCGTATGGTGAGCAGTTCTTC	CASSPRDRGPYGEQFF
12	TRBD2	TRBV28	.	TRBJ2-5	TGTGCCAGCAGCGGGGGGGGAGAGACCCAGTACTTC	CASSGGGETQYF
15	TRBD1	TRBV29-1	.	TRBJ2-7	TGCAGCGTCGCCGGGACAGGGGGCACGTACTACGAGCAGTACTTC	CSVAGTGGTYYEQYF
14	.	TRBV5-1	.	TRBJ1-6	TGCGCCAGCAGCTTGGACAGGGAGTCATCACCCCTCCACTTT	CASSLDRESSPLHF
14	.	TRBV6-1	.	TRBJ2-5	TGTGCCAGCAGTGGATGGGGGCCGCAAGAGACCCAGTACTTC	CASSGWGPQETQYF
16	TRBD1	TRBV19	few	TRBJ1-5	TGTGCCAGTAGTGCCAGACAGGGCTATAGCAATCAGCCCCAGCATTTT	CASSARQGYSNQPQHF
15	.	TRBV19	.	TRBJ1-5	TGTGCCAGTAGTATGGGTGGGAGATTCAATCAGCCCCAGCATTTT	CASSMGGRFNQPQHF
14	TRBD2	TRBV28	few	TRBJ2-7	TGTGCCAGCAGTTTATTTGGGACTAGCGACGAGCAGTACTTC	CASSLFGTSDEQYF
16	TRBD1	TRBV28	once	TRBJ2-2	TGTGCCAGCAGTTCCTTCGGGACAGGGGTTCCCGGGGAGCTGTTTTTT	CASSSFGTGVPGELFF
15	TRBD2	TRBV7-6	.	TRBJ2-5	TGTGCCAGCAGCCGGACACTAGCGGGGCGGGAGACCCAGTACTTC	CASSRTLAGRETQYF
14	TRBD2	TRBV6-1	.	TRBJ2-7	TGTGCCAGCAAAAACTACGGGACTAACTACGAGCAGTACTTC	CASKNYGTNYEQYF
17	TRBD1	TRBV28	.	TRBJ2-7	TGTGCCAGCAGTCTCCATATACAAGACAGGGGGTCCTACGAGCAGTACTTC	CASSLHIQDRGSYEQYF
14	.	TRBV25-1	.	TRBJ1-4	TGTGCCAGCAGTGTATTTAAGGCGGGGGAAAAACTGTTTTTT	CASSVFKAGEKLFF
15	.	TRBV10-3	.	TRBJ1-1	TGTGCCATCAGTGAGTCGAGCGTCATGAACACTGAAGCTTTCTTT	CAISESSVMNTEAFF
14	TRBD1	TRBV25-1	.	TRBJ1-5	TGTGCCAGCAGTGTTGGACAGGGGGCCCAGCCCCAGCATTTT	CASSVGQGAQPQHF
13	.	TRBV10-3	.	TRBJ2-7	TGTGCCATCAGTGAACAGGGTATGTACGAGCAGTACTTC	CAISEQGMYEQYF
15	TRBD1	TRBV7-2	.	TRBJ2-7	TGTGCCAGCAGTTCCCGGGACAGGCTCTCCTACGAGCAGTACTTC	CASSSRDRLSYEQYF